Below are 24 T cell receptor beta chains sequenced from a single sample in a study of cytomegalovirus exposure and HLA in healthy donors. This PCR relied on a set of 60 Vbeta primers and 13 Jbeta primers. Generated by immunoSEQ multiplex PCR, the TCRdb table keeps only in-frame clones and is missing some. The sample carries approximately 92,000 clones, around 71% recorded once. Sequencing was done on a sample of PBMCs. Receptors were obtained from a man aged 60 to 75 in good health and CMV-seronegative.

The chain recombines TRBV5-4 with TRBJ2-5; 10 bases align to TRBD2. Germline V gene data show CDR1 as SGHNT and CDR2 as YYREEE (reference sequence). The V segment lost 4 bases and the J segment 7 bases; nucleotides outside the gene matches: 13. There are 16 residues in the CDR3. The CDR3 DNA is TGTGCCAGCAGCCCGACCAGGACTAGCGGCATGGGGACCCAGTACTTC. Translated: CASSPTRTSGMGTQYF.

The rearrangement links TRBV1 to TRBJ1-4; the table's D gene call, TRBD1, was not cross checked with the DNA. TRBV1 is designated a pseudogene. This CDR3 has 15 residues. CDR3 residues: CTSSHPGQGDEKLFF. The CDR3 bases are TGCACCAGCAGCCATCCGGGACAGGGGGACGAAAAACTGTTTTTT.

The genes are TRBV19 and TRBJ1-1; D is possibly TRBD1 (6 bases). CDR3 size: 16 residues. Germline V gene data show CDR1 as LNHDA and CDR2 as SQIVND (reference sequence). The V end lost 2 bases, the J end lost 2 bases, and 15 bases lay between the germline ends. CDR3 in DNA: TGTGCCAGTAGTATAAGATCAGGGGAAGGAAACACTGAAGCTTTCTTT. It specifies CASSIRSGEGNTEAFF. The entire variable domain, with the rest obtained from reference TRBV19 and TRBJ1-1, is as follows: DGGITQSPKYLFRKEGQNVTLSCEQNLNHDAMYWYRQDPGQGLRLIYYSQIVNDFQKGDIAEGYSVSREKKESFPLTVTSAQKNPTAFYLCASSIRSGEGNTEAFFGQGTRLTVV.

This sequence joins TRBV5-7 and TRBJ1-2, with 8 positions matching TRBD1. TRBV5-7 is marked as an open reading frame, function uncertain. Trimming at V came to 3 bases and at J to 12 bases, leaving 7 bases not matched to a gene. The CDR3 spans 12 residues. The CDR3 loop reads CASSYGQGLHTF. The DNA for the CDR3 is TGTGCCAGCAGCTACGGACAGGGACTTCACACCTTC.

This clone was counted a few times. The chain employs TRBV6-4 and TRBJ2-7; TRBD2 matches at 7 bases. J gave up 7 bases and V 6 bases, and 6 bases lay outside the gene matches. The CDR3 loop spans 12 amino acids. The germline V gene has CDR1 MRHNA and CDR2 SNTAGT. DNA for the CDR3: TGTGCCAGCAGCGCTCCTAGCGGAGAGCAGTACTTC. Its translation: CASSAPSGEQYF.

The rearrangement uses TRBV5-4 and TRBJ2-7; D may be TRBD1 (6 bases). From germline, CDR1 is SGHNT and CDR2 YYREEE (reference sequence). The CDR3 has 15 amino acids. Trimming took 2 bases from V and 0 from J, leaving 12 bases between them. The CDR3 DNA is TGTGCCAGCAGCTTCCGCAGGGGCGTCTCCTACGAGCAGTACTTC. Translation: CASSFRRGVSYEQYF.

This clone was found once. The V call is TRBV28, the J call TRBJ2-7; the D is unclear. Deletions cut 6 bases from V and 0 bases from J, with 15 bases between. Germline assignment: CDR1 MDHEN and CDR2 SYDVKM. CDR3 length: 15 residues. The CDR3 spells CASSFYTRNSYEQYF. As DNA, the CDR3 is TGTGCCAGCAGCTTTTATACGCGGAACTCCTACGAGCAGTACTTC.

A remark on this clone: The junction differs from germline at one of its ends, possibly a read error. Other DNA sequences in the sample encode the same CDR3. V gene TRBV2 combines with J gene TRBJ1-6; D is possibly TRBD1 (5 bases). This CDR3 spans 15 amino acids. Per the germline V gene, CDR1 is SNHLY and CDR2 is FYNNEI. The CDR3 spells CASRASGRANSPLHF. Here the CDR3 DNA reads TGTGCCAGCAGGGCCAGTGGCAGGGCCAATTCACCTCTCCACTTT.

On this clone itself: The junction departs from germline at one end; a sequencing error may be responsible. The chain links TRBV7-9 to TRBJ2-7; 11 nucleotides agree with TRBD1. Germline loops: CDR1 SEHNR, CDR2 FQNEAQ (reference sequence). The CDR3 has 15 amino acids. The CDR3 region has the DNA TGTTCCAGCAGCTTAATAGGACAGGGGGCCTCCGAGCAGTACTTC. It yields the protein CSSSLIGQGASEQYF.

This clone was seen only once. In nucleotides, the CDR3 is TGTGCCAGCACCTTTCCGGGGAAGAACACTGAAGCTTTCTTT. This translates into CASTFPGKNTEAFF. The chain uses TRBV21-1 and TRBJ1-1. TRBV21-1 is classified as a pseudogene. The CDR3 is 14 amino acids.

V is TRBV5-1 and J is TRBJ2-4; 11 bases fit TRBD2. Trimming removed 0 bases from V and 5 bases from J; junction bases left unmatched: 7. This CDR3 comprises 17 residues. CDR1 SGHRS and CDR2 YFSETQ come from the germline V gene. The CDR3 sequence: CASSLGLAGIGENIQYF. CDR3 nucleotides: TGCGCCAGCAGCTTGGGACTAGCGGGAATCGGAGAAAACATTCAGTACTTC.

This clone has just a few counts. The chain couples TRBV5-4 to TRBJ2-1, with TRBD2 identical over 11 bases. With 4 bases clipped from V and 11 bases from J, the junction kept 14 bases outside the gene matches. From germline, CDR1 is SGHNT and CDR2 YYREEE (reference sequence). This CDR3 is 16 amino acids long. CDR3 in amino acids: CASSAPLAGGTEKQFF. The CDR3 DNA follows: TGTGCCAGCAGCGCTCCCCTAGCGGGGGGCACGGAGAAGCAGTTCTTC.

The V call is TRBV6-1, the J call TRBJ1-5, with unresolved D. The CDR3 runs to 15 residues. CDR1 and CDR2 from the germline V gene are MNHNS and SASEGT. Trimming cost V 8 bases and J 10 bases, with 24 bases left between them. As DNA, the CDR3 is TGTGCCAGCTTCCAGTCGACACGGTCGGAGGGACCCCAGCATTTT. It specifies CASFQSTRSEGPQHF.

The chain carries TRBV6-4 and TRBJ2-3, with D perhaps matching TRBD2 (6 bases). Between the trimmed V and J ends, which lost 3 bases and 2 bases, there was a span of 12 bases. The CDR3 sequence is 15 residues long. The germline V gene has CDR1 MRHNA and CDR2 SNTAGT. This CDR3 reads CASSERRGATDTQYF. The DNA for the CDR3 is TGTGCCAGCAGTGAGAGGAGGGGTGCCACAGATACGCAGTATTTT.

This clone has a handful of counts. This chain connects TRBV11-2 to TRBJ2-5; a weak D match, TRBD1 (7 bases). The CDR3 has 14 amino acids. V lost 3 bases and J 4 bases, leaving 12 bases between the germline ends. Per germline, CDR1 SGHAT and CDR2 FQNNGV. CDR3 nucleotides: TGTGCCAGCAGCTTCCAGGGGGGATCAGAGACCCAGTACTTC. Translating gives CASSFQGGSETQYF.

The genes are TRBV19 and TRBJ2-2; a possible D gene is TRBD2 (5 bases). With 6 bases removed from V and 3 bases from J, the gap between germline ends came to 11 bases. Germline V gives CDR1 LNHDA, CDR2 SQIVND (reference sequence). The CDR3 is made up of 14 amino acids. This chain's CDR3 is CASRPRGDTGELFF. CDR3 coding DNA: TGTGCCAGTAGGCCCCGGGGTGACACCGGGGAGCTGTTTTTT.

The rearrangement joins TRBV7-2 to TRBJ1-2; D is unresolved. The CDR3 is 16 amino acids. V lost 5 bases to trimming and J lost 3 bases, with 19 bases between them. Germline V lookup: CDR1 SGHTA, CDR2 FQGNSA. DNA for the CDR3: TGTGCCAGCAGCCTTACGGTTAATTGGGGAGACTATGGCTACACCTTC. The encoded protein is CASSLTVNWGDYGYTF.

In this sample, this clone turned up a few times. V and J are TRBV9 and TRBJ1-5; D remains ambiguous. This CDR3 spans 17 amino acids. V dropped 4 bases and J dropped 0 bases, with 17 bases sitting between them. Germline CDR1 reads SGDLS; CDR2 reads YYNGEE. CDR3 in amino acids: CASSITPQHCSNQPQHF. CDR3 DNA sequence: TGTGCCAGCAGCATAACTCCACAGCACTGTAGCAATCAGCCCCAGCATTTT. The complete variable domain, with remaining parts taken from reference TRBV9 and TRBJ1-5, reads DSGVTQTPKHLITATGQRVTLRCSPRSGDLSVYWYQQSLDQGLQFLIQYYNGEERAKGNILERFSAQQFPDLHSELNLSSLELGDSALYFCASSITPQHCSNQPQHFGDGTRLSIL.

CDR3 sequence reads: CASTPPLYTGELFF. The CDR3 nucleotides read TGTGCCAGCACCCCCCCACTATACACCGGGGAGCTGTTTTTT. This chain connects TRBV7-2 to TRBJ2-2; no reliable D call. The V gene lost 7 bases and the J gene lost 3 bases, with 12 bases spanning the gap. CDR3 size: 14 residues. Germline V gives CDR1 SGHTA, CDR2 FQGNSA. Variable domain in full (rest from reference TRBV7-2 and TRBJ2-2): GAGVSQSPSNKVTEKGKDVELRCDPISGHTALYWYRQSLGQGLEFLIYFQGNSAPDKSGLPSDRFSAERTGGSVSTLTIQRTQQEDSAVYLCASTPPLYTGELFFGEGSRLTVL.

Here the CDR3 reads CASSAGTGAFF. In DNA, the CDR3 is TGCGCCAGCAGCGCCGGGACAGGAGCTTTCTTT. The chain is built from TRBV5-1 and TRBJ1-1, with 8 bases that match TRBD1. The CDR3 runs 11 residues. Germline CDR1 reads SGHRS; CDR2 reads YFSETQ. J was trimmed by 10 bases and V by 4 bases; bases with no gene match: 3. Full variable domain (outside the CDR3, taken from reference TRBV5-1 and TRBJ1-1): KAGVTQTPRYLIKTRGQQVTLSCSPISGHRSVSWYQQTPGQGLQFLFEYFSETQRNKGNFPGRFSGRQFSNSRSEMNVSTLELGDSALYLCASSAGTGAFFGQGTRLTVV.

This chain connects TRBV30 to TRBJ2-2; 11 bases agree with TRBD1. With V trimmed by 6 bases and J by 4 bases, 4 bases remained unmatched. CDR1 is GTSNPN, CDR2 SVGIG, per germline (reference sequence). The CDR3 runs 14 residues. The CDR3 is CACRGTGGTGELFF. The CDR3, as DNA: TGTGCCTGCCGGGGGACAGGGGGCACCGGGGAGCTGTTTTTT.

This chain joins TRBV18 and TRBJ2-2, with 7 bases matching TRBD2. The CDR3 covers 15 residues. After removal of 5 bases from V and 4 bases from J, the junction contained 7 bases not matched to a gene. CDR1 KGHSH and CDR2 LQKENI come from the germline V gene. The CDR3 region has the DNA TGTGCCAGCTCATCGCAGGGAGGGTTCACCGGGGAGCTGTTTTTT. Protein sequence: CASSSQGGFTGELFF.

The chain couples TRBV6-1 to TRBJ1-1; D may be TRBD1 (5 bases). Deletions cut 2 bases from V and 4 bases from J, with 11 bases between. The CDR3 is 14 residues long. The germline CDR1 and CDR2 sequences are MNHNS and SASEGT. The CDR3 DNA reads TGTGCCAGCAGTGAATTAGGGGCTGGCACTGAAGCTTTCTTT. It codes for CASSELGAGTEAFF.

Only one count was recorded for this clone. The V and J genes are TRBV5-1 and TRBJ2-6; 8 bases map to TRBD2. Germline lookup yields CDR1 SGHRS and CDR2 YFSETQ. This CDR3 region has 15 residues. J gave up 6 bases and V 0 bases, and 2 bases lay outside the gene matches. The CDR3 region is CASSLAGGAANVLTF. The CDR3 DNA follows: TGCGCCAGCAGCTTGGCCGGGGGGGCGGCCAACGTCCTGACTTTC.